Below are 9 T cell receptor beta chains sequenced from a single sample in a study of CD4 T cells in relation to SARS-CoV-2 and coronaviruses. This table comes from immunoSEQ multiplex PCR, and its TCRdb copy is limited to in-frame clones, with some not included. The sample records about 65,000 clones, about 87% being singletons. Unexposed donor CD4+ T cells date from about 2011-2018, before the COVID-19 pandemic. The specimen was memory CD4+ T cells from PBMCs. The receptors were sampled from a human donor in good health.

The chain has TRBV9 and TRBJ2-2, with a possible D match to TRBD2 (6 bases). CDR1 SGDLS and CDR2 YYNGEE come from the germline V gene. This CDR3 is 16 amino acids long. Between the trimmed V and J ends, which lost 0 bases and 2 bases, there was a span of 11 bases. The CDR3 bases are TGTGCCAGCAGCGTAGAAAGCGGGCTAAACACCGGGGAGCTGTTTTTT. Its protein is CASSVESGLNTGELFF. Supplemented by reference TRBV9 and TRBJ2-2, the full variable domain reads DSGVTQTPKHLITATGQRVTLRCSPRSGDLSVYWYQQSLDQGLQFLIQYYNGEERAKGNILERFSAQQFPDLHSELNLSSLELGDSALYFCASSVESGLNTGELFFGEGSRLTVL.

This sequence joins TRBV5-6 and TRBJ1-5; TRBD1 matches at 7 bases. The V and J ends lost 6 bases and 2 bases, in that order; junction bases with no gene match: 5. This CDR3 has 14 amino acids. The germline gives CDR1 SGHDT, CDR2 YYEEEE. CDR3 residues: CASTKGGGNQPQHF. The CDR3 region has the DNA TGTGCCAGCACCAAAGGGGGCGGCAATCAGCCCCAGCATTTT.

The chain recombines TRBV5-4 with TRBJ2-3; TRBD1 matches 8 bases. The CDR3 is made up of 16 amino acids. Germline loops: CDR1 SGHNT, CDR2 YYREEE (reference sequence). The J segment lost 0 bases and the V segment lost 4 bases, leaving 7 bases of the junction unmatched. CDR3 DNA sequence: TGTGCCAGCAGCCCAATGACAGGGGCTAGCACAGATACGCAGTATTTT. Residues: CASSPMTGASTDTQYF.

The gene calls are TRBV6-2 or TRBV6-3 and TRBJ1-5, with unresolved D. CDR3 size: 17 residues. In germline, CDR1 is MNHEY, CDR2 SVGEGT. V was clipped by 4 bases and J by 2 bases, with 18 bases between them. As DNA, the CDR3 is TGTGCCAGCAGTTCCCTACCCGGACCGCCCGGCAATCAGCCCCAGCATTTT. This translates into CASSSLPGPPGNQPQHF.

This chain joins TRBV5-6 and TRBJ2-7; a weak D match, TRBD2 (5 bases). V lost 2 bases and J lost 0, with 9 bases in between. The CDR3 has 14 amino acids. CDR1 SGHDT and CDR2 YYEEEE come from the germline V gene. This CDR3 reads CASSLVGSSYEQYF. The CDR3 region has the DNA TGTGCCAGCAGCTTAGTTGGGAGCTCCTACGAGCAGTACTTC.

This clone was seen just once. The chain carries TRBV4-3 and TRBJ2-5; 7 bases line up with TRBD1. The CDR3 extends over 15 amino acids. Germline CDR1 is LGHNA and CDR2 is YSLEER. Trimming at V came to 1 base and at J to 2 bases, leaving 4 bases not matched to a gene. The CDR3 loop is CASSQVLGQQETQYF. The CDR3 DNA reads TGCGCCAGCAGCCAAGTCTTGGGACAGCAAGAGACCCAGTACTTC.

The chain carries TRBV3-1 (or the pseudogene TRBV3-2) and TRBJ1-4; D is uncertain. CDR1 and CDR2 (germline): LGHDT, YNNKEL (reference sequence). The CDR3 has 15 amino acids. Between the trimmed V and J ends, which lost 1 base and 0 bases, there was a span of 6 bases. DNA of the CDR3: TGTGCCAGCAGCCAAGCAAGGGCAACTAATGAAAAACTGTTTTTT. Its protein product is CASSQARATNEKLFF.

This clone was seen just once. The chain uses TRBV18 and TRBJ2-2; D gene uncertain. There are 14 residues in the CDR3. Trimming removed 3 bases at V and 3 bases at J, with 8 bases between. The germline gives CDR1 KGHSH, CDR2 LQKENI. CDR3 nucleotide sequence: TGTGCCAGCTCACCCCCATCGGACACCGGGGAGCTGTTTTTT. Protein: CASSPPSDTGELFF.

The J gene is TRBJ1-2, the V gene TRBV10-3, with D possibly being TRBD1 (5 bases). Germline-derived CDR1 and CDR2 are ENHRY and SYGVKD. Trimming removed 8 bases at V and 7 bases at J, with 14 bases between. This CDR3 comprises 12 residues. The CDR3 sequence is CAILTDGGGYTF. CDR3 nucleotide sequence: TGTGCCATCCTGACGGACGGGGGTGGCTACACCTTC.